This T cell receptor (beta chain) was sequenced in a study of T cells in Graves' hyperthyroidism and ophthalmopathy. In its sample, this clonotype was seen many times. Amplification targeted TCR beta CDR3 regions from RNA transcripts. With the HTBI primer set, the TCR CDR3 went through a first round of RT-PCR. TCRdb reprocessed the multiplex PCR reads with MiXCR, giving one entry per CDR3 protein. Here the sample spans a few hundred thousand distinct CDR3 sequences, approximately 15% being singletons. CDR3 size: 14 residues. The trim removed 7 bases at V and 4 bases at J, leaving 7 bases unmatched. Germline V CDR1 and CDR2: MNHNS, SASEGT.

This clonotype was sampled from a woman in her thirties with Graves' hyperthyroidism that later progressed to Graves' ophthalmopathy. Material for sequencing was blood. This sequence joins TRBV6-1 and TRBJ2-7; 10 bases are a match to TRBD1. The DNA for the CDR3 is TGTGCCAGCAAACCGACAGGGGGCAGATACGAGCAGTACTTC. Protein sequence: CASKPTGGRYEQYF.